These 6 T cell receptor beta chains were all obtained from the same sample, sequenced in a study of shared clonotypes between healthy human individuals (dated by TCRdb to between 2020 and 2021). The library was prepared using the immunoSEQ multiplex PCR assay. Drawn from immuneACCESS, this table holds only the in-frame rearrangements with V and J called that TCRdb kept. Clones are partly lost; checked studies trace under half to an unresolved V gene and leave the rest unexplained. The sample table shows about 520,000 clones, and 81% are seen once. Approximately 12% of the sample comes from the top ten. Input material: PBMCs. The receptors stem from a woman between 35 and 50 years old in good health. Some clones in this sample may be carry-over from other donors' samples.

The genes are TRBV6-1 and TRBJ2-7, with D unclear. Trimming left V 1 base short and J 3 bases short, with 7 bases between. Per germline, CDR1 MNHNS and CDR2 SASEGT. This CDR3 region has 13 residues. The CDR3 here is CASSEEAVYEQYF. The CDR3 DNA is TGTGCCAGCAGTGAAGAGGCCGTCTACGAGCAGTACTTC.

The J gene is TRBJ1-2, the V gene TRBV7-3; 9 bases align to TRBD1. The CDR3 has 14 residues. The V gene's germline CDR1 is SGHTA and CDR2 FQGTGA. With 5 bases clipped from V and 2 bases from J, the junction kept 3 bases outside the gene matches. The CDR3 DNA reads as TGTGCCAGCAGCCCGGACAGGGGAAACTATGGCTACACCTTC. Amino acid sequence: CASSPDRGNYGYTF.

The chain couples TRBV19 to TRBJ2-1; D is ambiguous. The CDR3 contains 14 residues. Germline V gene data show CDR1 as LNHDA and CDR2 as SQIVND (reference sequence). Trimming cost V 3 bases and J 4 bases, with 10 bases left between them. CDR3 sequence: CASSIRELYNEQFF. CDR3 bases: TGTGCCAGTAGTATTCGAGAACTATACAATGAGCAGTTCTTC.

This sequence joins TRBV28 and TRBJ1-1; no clear D. From germline, CDR1 is MDHEN and CDR2 SYDVKM. The CDR3 has 15 amino acids. V gave up 1 base and J gave up 1 base, with 10 bases separating them. The DNA of the CDR3 is TGTGCCAGCAGTTTATTACTACGAGGGAACACTGAAGCTTTCTTT. Its translation is CASSLLLRGNTEAFF.

The J gene is TRBJ2-5, the V gene TRBV11-1; 10 bases fit TRBD2. Germline-derived CDR1 and CDR2 are SGHAT and FQDESV (reference sequence). With V trimmed by 5 bases and J by 4 bases, 10 bases remained unmatched. The CDR3 totals 16 residues. CDR3 in DNA: TGTGCCAGCAGCCTAGGAGAGCTAGCGGGAGTAGAGACCCAGTACTTC. It specifies CASSLGELAGVETQYF.

The chain recombines TRBV6-5 with TRBJ1-3, with D uncertain. The CDR3 extends over 15 amino acids. V lost 2 bases and J 0 bases, leaving 8 bases between the germline ends. CDR1 is MNHEY, CDR2 SVGAGI, per germline. The CDR3 nucleotides read TGTGCCAGCAGTTACGGCGCCAACTCTGGAAACACCATATATTTT. Translating it yields CASSYGANSGNTIYF.